This T cell receptor (beta chain) stems from a study of identical twins. TCRdb redid the calling of the 5' RACE reads with MiXCR, one entry per CDR3 protein. This table has hundreds of thousands of distinct CDR3 sequences, 18% appearing once. This clonotype was detected a few times. V trimming: 4 bases; J trimming: 5 bases; junction bases outside the gene matches: 3. This CDR3 spans 14 amino acids. Germline CDR1 DFQATT, CDR2 SNEGSKA (reference sequence). The same sample was also used in a study of T cells expressing NK-cell markers.

Input material: PBMCs. The TCR was taken from a woman aged 18 to 35 in good health. The genes are TRBV20-1 and TRBJ2-3, with 13 nucleotides matching TRBD2. CDR3 loop: CSAIRLAGGDTQYF. Written as DNA, the CDR3 is TGCAGTGCTATCCGACTAGCGGGGGGAGATACGCAGTATTTT.